This is a list of T cell receptor beta chains from one sample in a study of cytotoxic CD8 clonotypes in ibrutinib-treated CLL. TCRdb's copy holds only in-frame clones and misses some; the assay was immunoSEQ multiplex PCR. Among around 310,000 clones listed, 70% to 80% were seen once. Sequencing used PBMCs, obtained before ibrutinib treatment. The receptor source for this set is a human donor with chronic lymphocytic leukemia. CDR3s leave out the opening cysteine and the closing phenylalanine or tryptophan. Fields, in order: V gene, CDR3 protein.

TRBV4-3,ASSQVRQITGNTIY
TRBV7-9,ASGRLAPEQF
TRBV25-1,ASSEYLTPGGTNEKLF
TRBV29-1,SVSGTPNSTDTQY
TRBV7-8,ASSLVGQAGGTGELF
TRBV11-2,ASSLSWDRVFYGYT
TRBV4-1,ASSQTPSGGRSYEQY
TRBV7-2,ASSSSPSPGTNEKLF
TRBV30,ACPGQSSREKLF
TRBV30,AWSTRWGAHYGYT
TRBV30,AWRLGMNTEAF
TRBV7-8,ASGTSGAYNEQF
TRBV29-1,SVGDTWDYGYT
TRBV10-3,AISDPRLATDTQY
TRBV18,ASSPPGIRNQPQH
TRBV11-2,ASSLEETGELF
TRBV6-4,ASSWTSGRAAYNEQF
TRBV6-5,ASSHRRSGTYEQY
TRBV18,ASSPLTGGDIQY
TRBV25-1,ASSHLPGRGKGFEAF
TRBV5-1,ASSLQAGDSTNEKLF
TRBV6-5,ASSYSGQGHQPQH
TRBV18,ASSPVGTLAGGYNEQF
TRBV6-5,ASREWLYTGELF
TRBV5-6,ASSFAGTSGYNEQF
TRBV11-2,ASSFGSGDTGELF
TRBV27,ASSLSLGTGPYGYT